The clone carrying this TCR beta chain was counted only a few times. What it binds is not known. Among all donors, each was a healthy Caucasian. This sample stems from a study of identical twins. TCRdb used MiXCR to reprocess the 5' RACE reads, holding one entry per CDR3 protein. The sample has around 510,000 distinct CDR3 sequences; 14% are singletons. Whole-study findings and limits: Whereas memory repertoires showed no such difference, abundant cord blood beta clonotypes carried fewer insertions. Twins shared beta out-of-frame sequences in excess, but this excess was weaker.

The sample also formed part of further work on yellow fever vaccine responses in identical twins.

The receptor was derived from a woman aged 18-30 years in good health. The sequencing input was CD4+ T cells sorted from blood.

CDR3 sequence: CASSLTAGTGGQETQYF. The CDR3 DNA is TGTGCCAGCAGCCTTACTGCCGGGACAGGGGGCCAAGAGACCCAGTACTTC. The genes are TRBV7-9 and TRBJ2-5, with TRBD1 identical over 11 bases. This CDR3 is 17 amino acids long. V shed 5 bases, J shed 1 base, and the junction held 9 bases outside the gene matches. The V gene's germline CDR1 is SEHNR and CDR2 FQNEAQ (reference sequence).